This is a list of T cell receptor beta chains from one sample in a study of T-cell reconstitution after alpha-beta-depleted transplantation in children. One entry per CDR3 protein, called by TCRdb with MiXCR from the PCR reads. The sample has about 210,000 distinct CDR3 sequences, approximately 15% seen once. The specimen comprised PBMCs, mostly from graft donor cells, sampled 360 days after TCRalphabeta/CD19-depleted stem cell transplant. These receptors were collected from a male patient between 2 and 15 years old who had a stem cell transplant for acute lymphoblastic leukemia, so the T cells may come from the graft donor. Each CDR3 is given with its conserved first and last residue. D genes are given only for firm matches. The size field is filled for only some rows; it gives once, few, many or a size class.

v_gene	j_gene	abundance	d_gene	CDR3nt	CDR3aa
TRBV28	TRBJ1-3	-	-	TGTGCCAGCAGCAATGGGTATGGGGGAATCGGATCTGGAAACACCAAATATTTT	CASSNGYGGIGSGNTKYF
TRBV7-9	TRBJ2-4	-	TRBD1	TGTGCCAGCAGCTCGCAGGGGGCGCGGGCCAAAAACATTCAGTACTTC	CASSSQGARAKNIQYF
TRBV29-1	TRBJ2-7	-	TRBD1	TGCAGCGTTCGTGGACAGGGGGCCCCCTACGAGCAGTACTTC	CSVRGQGAPYEQYF
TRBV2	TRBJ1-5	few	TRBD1	TGTGCCAGCGGAGGACAGGCCAATCAGCCCCAGCATTTT	CASGGQANQPQHF
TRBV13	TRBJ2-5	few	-	TGTGCCAGCAGCTCTAGACAGAACCAAGAGACCCAGTACTTC	CASSSRQNQETQYF
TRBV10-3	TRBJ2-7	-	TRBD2	TGTGCCATCTACGGGGGGGAGTCCTACGAGCAGTACTTC	CAIYGGESYEQYF
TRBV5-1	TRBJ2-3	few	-	TGCGCCAGCAGCGTACAGGGTCCGCGCACAGATACGCAGTATTTT	CASSVQGPRTDTQYF
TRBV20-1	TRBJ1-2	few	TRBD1	TGCAGTGCTAGTGGGGACAGGGGGTCTAACTATGGCTACACCTTC	CSASGDRGSNYGYTF
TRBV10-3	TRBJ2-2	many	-	TGTGCCATCCCAACGGGGGTCGGGGAGAACACCGGGGAGCTGTTTTTT	CAIPTGVGENTGELFF
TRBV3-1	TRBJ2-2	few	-	TGTGCCAGCAGCCTGACTAGGACAGCGAACACCGGGGAGCTGTTTTTT	CASSLTRTANTGELFF
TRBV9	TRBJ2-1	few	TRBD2	TGTGCCAGAAGACCGGGACTACACTCCTACCAGTTCTACAATGAGCAGTTCTTC	CARRPGLHSYQFYNEQFF
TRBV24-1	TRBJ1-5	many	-	TGTGCCACCAGTGATCGCGCGTGGCCCCAGCATTTT	CATSDRAWPQHF
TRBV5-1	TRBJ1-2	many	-	TGCGCCAGCAGCTTGACAGACTATGGCTACACCTTC	CASSLTDYGYTF
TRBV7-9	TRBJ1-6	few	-	TGTGCCAGCAGCTTATTACCGCAGACTTATAATTCACCCCTCCACTTT	CASSLLPQTYNSPLHF
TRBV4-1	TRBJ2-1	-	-	TGCGCCAGCAGCTCGACCCCAGCGGCGGCCTCATACAATGAGCAGTTCTTC	CASSSTPAAASYNEQFF
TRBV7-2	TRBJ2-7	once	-	TGTGCCAGCAGCTTAGACCGGGGTCCGGAGCAGTACTTC	CASSLDRGPEQYF
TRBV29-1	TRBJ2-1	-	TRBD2	TGCAGCGTTGAAGAGGGCCGGCGGGAGCACTACAATGAGCAGTTCTTC	CSVEEGRREHYNEQFF
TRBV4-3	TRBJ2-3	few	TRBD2	TGCGCCAGCAGCCAAGATCTCGGAGCGGGAGAAGATACGCAGTATTTT	CASSQDLGAGEDTQYF
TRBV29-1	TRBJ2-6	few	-	TGCAGCGTTGAAGAGAAAAACTCTGGGGCCAACGTCCTGACTTTC	CSVEEKNSGANVLTF
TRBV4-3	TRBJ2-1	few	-	TGCGCCAGCAGCCAAGATCAGACACCTCCCAATGAGCAGTTCTTC	CASSQDQTPPNEQFF
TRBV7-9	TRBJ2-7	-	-	TGTGCCAGCAGTTCCCCTGGCGTGAGGGCTTCCTACGAGCAGTACTTC	CASSSPGVRASYEQYF
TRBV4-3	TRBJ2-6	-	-	TGCGCCAGCAGCCACGCAAGGGGTAGTGGGTCTGGGGCCAACGTCCTGACTTTC	CASSHARGSGSGANVLTF
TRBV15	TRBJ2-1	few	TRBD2	TGTGCCACCAGCAGAGATGGGGGGGGAGCCACCTTCTACAATGAGCAGTTCTTC	CATSRDGGGATFYNEQFF
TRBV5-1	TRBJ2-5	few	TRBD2	TGCGCCAGCAGCTTCGAAGTCTTGGGAAGAGGACTAGCGGGGGGGCAGACCCAGTACTTC	CASSFEVLGRGLAGGQTQYF
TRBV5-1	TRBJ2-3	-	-	TGCGCCAGCAGCTTGTCTGGAAAAGTTACGCAGTATTTT	CASSLSGKVTQYF
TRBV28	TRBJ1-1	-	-	TGTGCCAGCAGCCTCCTCATCTCTGGTGGGAGCACTGAAGCTTTCTTT	CASSLLISGGSTEAFF
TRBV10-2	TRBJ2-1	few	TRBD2	TGCGCCAGCAGAGCGGGGGGATTCAATGAGCAGTTCTTC	CASRAGGFNEQFF
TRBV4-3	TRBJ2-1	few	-	TGCGCCAGCAGCCGTCGTGGTCCAGCGGCCTACAATGAGCAGTTCTTC	CASSRRGPAAYNEQFF
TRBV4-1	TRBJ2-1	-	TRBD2	TGCGCCAGCAGGCATGGACTAGCGGGAGGAATATACAATGAGCAGTTCTTC	CASRHGLAGGIYNEQFF
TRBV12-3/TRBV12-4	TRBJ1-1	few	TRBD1	TGTGCCAGCAGTTTCCGCAGTGGAGGTGGGACAGACGTAGCTTTCTTT	CASSFRSGGGTDVAFF
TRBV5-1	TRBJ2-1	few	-	TGCGCCAGCAGCTTTCCCGACAATGAGCAGTTCTTC	CASSFPDNEQFF
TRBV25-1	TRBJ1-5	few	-	TGTGCCAGTGGGACGTCGGGTGTCGGCAATCAGCCCCAGCATTTT	CASGTSGVGNQPQHF
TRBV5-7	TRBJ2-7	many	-	TGTGCCAGCAGCTTGGTGCGCATCTCCTACGAGCAGTACTTC	CASSLVRISYEQYF
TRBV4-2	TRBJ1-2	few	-	TGTGCCAGCAGCCAAGTTTCTCTGACAGGTGTCGGCTATGGCTACACCTTC	CASSQVSLTGVGYGYTF
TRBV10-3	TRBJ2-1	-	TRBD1	TGTGCCATCAGTGAAGGACAGGCTTTGGGCAATGAGCAGTTCTTC	CAISEGQALGNEQFF